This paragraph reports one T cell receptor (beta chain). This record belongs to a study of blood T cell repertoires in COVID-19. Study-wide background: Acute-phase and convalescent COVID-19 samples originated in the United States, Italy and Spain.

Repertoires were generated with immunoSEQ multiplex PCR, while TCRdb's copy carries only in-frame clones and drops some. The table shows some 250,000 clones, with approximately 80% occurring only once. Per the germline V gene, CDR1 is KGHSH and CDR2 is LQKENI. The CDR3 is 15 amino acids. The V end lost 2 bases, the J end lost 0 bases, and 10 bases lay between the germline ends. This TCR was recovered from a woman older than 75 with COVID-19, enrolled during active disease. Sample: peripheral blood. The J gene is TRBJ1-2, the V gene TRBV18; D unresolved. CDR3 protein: CASSPIPSANYGYTF. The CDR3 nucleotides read TGTGCCAGCTCACCAATCCCATCGGCTAACTATGGCTACACCTTC.